This T cell receptor (beta chain) was profiled in a study of blood T cell repertoires in COVID-19. TCRdb keeps only in-frame clones here, not all; method: immunoSEQ multiplex PCR. The repertoire holds 50,000 to 60,000 clones, with around 84% as singletons. The CDR3 is made up of 16 amino acids. V shed 0 bases and J 2 bases; nucleotides not matched to a gene: 5. Germline assignment: CDR1 SGHRS and CDR2 YFSETQ. Sequences were obtained from peripheral blood. The chain employs TRBV5-1 and TRBJ2-3; 8 bases are shared with TRBD2. The sequence derives from a human donor in a cohort sampled during active or convalescent COVID-19. The CDR3 here is CASSLVAGGTTDTQYF. CDR3 nucleotides: TGCGCCAGCAGCTTGGTTGCGGGGGGAACCACAGATACGCAGTATTTT. Variable domain in full (rest from reference TRBV5-1 and TRBJ2-3): KAGVTQTPRYLIKTRGQQVTLSCSPISGHRSVSWYQQTPGQGLQFLFEYFSETQRNKGNFPGRFSGRQFSNSRSEMNVSTLELGDSALYLCASSLVAGGTTDTQYFGPGTRLTVL.